This T cell receptor (beta chain) was retrieved from a study of cytomegalovirus exposure and HLA in healthy donors. Study information: Findings of an earlier analysis included about 100 million unique TCR beta sequences from 200 million or so T cells.

Amplification used 60 Vbeta primers and 13 Jbeta primers. Sequenced by immunoSEQ multiplex PCR; TCRdb stores in-frame clones only, minus some. This sample has 150,000 to 200,000 clones; 75% to 80% occur once, and the top ten carry around 2.5%. By sample fraction, this clone is medium-sized. The antigen is undetermined. CDR3 length equals 10 residues. V lost 5 bases and J lost 10, with 3 bases in between. Per the germline V gene, CDR1 is SNHLY and CDR2 is FYNNEI. Overall study findings and caveats: There were some public TCRs occurring in many donors, but most TCR sequences were rare. Among donors in an Asian-associated ancestry cluster, a later analysis reportedly found fewer N-insertions than the approximately 700-donor mean. Most of the TCR beta V segments (in an earlier analysis) were productive either about 87% or about 30% of the time.

The rearrangement links TRBV2 to TRBJ2-6, with unresolved D. This sequence was found in a woman aged 40 to 55 in good health and CMV-seropositive. Specimen: PBMCs. CDR3 protein: CASSLNVLTF. CDR3 nucleotides: TGTGCCAGCAGTTTAAACGTCCTGACTTTC.